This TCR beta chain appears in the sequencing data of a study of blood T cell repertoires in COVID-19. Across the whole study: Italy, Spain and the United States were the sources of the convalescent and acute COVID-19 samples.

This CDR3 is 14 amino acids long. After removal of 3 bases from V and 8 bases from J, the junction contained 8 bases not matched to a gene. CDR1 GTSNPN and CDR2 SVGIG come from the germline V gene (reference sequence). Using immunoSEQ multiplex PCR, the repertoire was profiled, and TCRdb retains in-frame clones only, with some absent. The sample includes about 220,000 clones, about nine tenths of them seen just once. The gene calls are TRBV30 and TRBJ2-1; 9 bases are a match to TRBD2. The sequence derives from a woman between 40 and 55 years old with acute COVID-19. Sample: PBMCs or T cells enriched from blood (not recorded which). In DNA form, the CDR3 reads TGTGCCTGGAGAGAGGGCGGGGGGGCCGATGAGCAGTTCTTC. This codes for CAWREGGGADEQFF.